These 14 T cell receptor beta chains originate from one sample sequenced in a study of T cell responses to AZD1222 COVID-19 vaccine. Data came from immunoSEQ multiplex PCR; TCRdb stores just in-frame clones and leaves some out. The data hold 130,000 to 150,000 clones, with 75% to 95% observed a single time. The source material was peripheral blood, sampled on day 0 of MenACWY control vaccination. These TCRs come from an adult in good health.

This clone appeared once. The chain employs TRBV5-1 and TRBJ2-5; D is possibly TRBD1 (7 bases). The CDR3 runs to 16 residues. CDR1 SGHRS and CDR2 YFSETQ come from the germline V gene. V was cut by 0 bases and J by 4 bases, with 16 bases left in between. Here the CDR3 DNA reads TGCGCCAGCAGCTTGGGTGACAGGGCCGGGGGAGAGACCCAGTACTTC. This encodes CASSLGDRAGGETQYF.

This clone was seen once. V is TRBV20-1 and J is TRBJ1-1; no clear D gene. Trimming removed 3 bases at V and 4 bases at J, with 21 bases between. CDR1 is DFQATT and CDR2 is SNEGSKA in the germline V gene (reference sequence). The CDR3 totals 16 residues. CDR3 region: CSASGWGGEESTEAFF. The DNA for the CDR3 is TGCAGTGCTAGTGGCTGGGGTGGGGAAGAATCCACTGAAGCTTTCTTT.

V gene TRBV7-3 combines with J gene TRBJ2-1; 10 bases fit TRBD2. Trimming cost V 3 bases and J 3 bases; bases outside gene matches: 2. This CDR3 has 15 residues. In germline, CDR1 is SGHTA, CDR2 FQGTGA. The CDR3 nucleotides are TGTGCCAGCAGCTTTGGACTAGCGGTCTACAATGAGCAGTTCTTC. It specifies CASSFGLAVYNEQFF.

The rearrangement joins TRBV18 to TRBJ2-7, with unresolved D. Germline CDR1 and CDR2: KGHSH and LQKENI. The CDR3 loop spans 14 amino acids. V lost 0 bases and J 6 bases, leaving 12 bases between the germline ends. The CDR3 region is CASSPPHPSTEQYF. CDR3 DNA sequence: TGTGCCAGCTCACCACCCCACCCTTCTACCGAGCAGTACTTC.

This sequence joins TRBV5-1 and TRBJ2-7; possibly TRBD2 for D (6 bases). Germline CDR1 is SGHRS and CDR2 is YFSETQ. This CDR3 contains 16 residues. V dropped 0 bases and J dropped 0 bases, with 13 bases sitting between them. CDR3: CASSLEGGSGSYEQYF. The CDR3 DNA follows: TGCGCCAGCAGCTTGGAAGGTGGTAGCGGCTCCTACGAGCAGTACTTC.

This chain joins TRBV5-8 and TRBJ1-6; D remains ambiguous. Germline loops: CDR1 SGHTS, CDR2 YDEGEE. With 0 bases removed from V and 5 bases from J, the gap between germline ends came to 6 bases. The CDR3 runs 14 residues. CDR3 residues: CASSLGPHNSPLHF. The CDR3 nucleotides are TGTGCCAGCAGCTTGGGCCCCCATAATTCACCCCTCCACTTT.

This clone was seen a handful of times. The CDR3 DNA reads as TGTGCCAGCAGCTCGCCAGGGTACGAGCAGTACTTC. Translation: CASSSPGYEQYF. V and J are TRBV7-6 and TRBJ2-7; TRBD1 might be the D (5 bases). The ends were cut back, 4 bases at V and 4 bases at J, with 8 bases in the middle. Germline values: CDR1 SGHVS, CDR2 FNYEAQ. The CDR3 sequence is 12 residues long. Full variable domain (remainder filled in from reference TRBV7-6 and TRBJ2-7): GAGVSQSPRYKVTKRGQDVALRCDPISGHVSLYWYRQALGQGPEFLTYFNYEAQQDKSGLPNDRFSAERPEGSISTLTIQRTEQRDSAMYRCASSSPGYEQYFGPGTRLTVT.

The chain carries TRBV7-8 and TRBJ1-3, with no clear D. The CDR3 length is 15 residues. CDR1 and CDR2 (germline): SGHVS, FQNEAQ. Trimming left V 2 bases short and J 4 bases short, with 12 bases between. In DNA form, the CDR3 reads TGTGCCAGCAGCTTACGGTCCATAGGGGGAAACACCATATATTTT. Translated, it gives CASSLRSIGGNTIYF.

A note on this clone: One end of the junction varies from germline; a read error may be responsible. The chain links TRBV6-1 to TRBJ1-5; D perhaps matches TRBD1 (5 bases). The germline CDR1 and CDR2 sequences are MNHNS and SASEGT. There are 16 residues in the CDR3. CDR3 sequence: CASSEVGGRSNQPQHF. The CDR3 DNA reads as TGTGCCAGCAGCGAAGTGGGGGGACGTAGCAATCAGCCCCAGCATTTT.

The chain employs TRBV4-1 and TRBJ1-3, with D unresolved. The CDR3 extends over 15 amino acids. V lost 4 bases and J lost 2, with 12 bases in between. Germline assignment: CDR1 MGHRA and CDR2 YSYEKL. In nucleotides, the CDR3 is TGCGCCAGCAGCCGGGAATTCGGGGCTGGAAACACCATATATTTT. Residues: CASSREFGAGNTIYF.

This chain connects TRBV5-1 to TRBJ1-2; D is ambiguous. Germline CDR1 SGHRS, CDR2 YFSETQ. The CDR3 extends over 13 amino acids. Trimming removed 0 bases from V and 10 bases from J, with 13 bases in between. DNA for the CDR3: TGCGCCAGCAGCTTGGCCGGTAACGGCGCCTACACCTTC. As protein: CASSLAGNGAYTF.

J is TRBJ2-2 and V is TRBV11-2, with a possible D match to TRBD2 (6 bases). CDR1 SGHAT and CDR2 FQNNGV come from the germline V gene. Between the trimmed V and J ends, which lost 6 bases and 3 bases, there was a span of 14 bases. This CDR3 comprises 15 residues. The CDR3 bases are TGTGCCAGCAGTACCCGGGACTCCTACACCGGGGAGCTGTTTTTT. Its protein is CASSTRDSYTGELFF.

With respect to this clone: Its ends do not fully match the called genes, so a read error is possible. This chain links TRBV11-2 with TRBJ1-1; 8 bases are a match to TRBD1. CDR3 length equals 14 residues. CDR1 and CDR2 from the germline V gene are SGHAT and FQNNGV. CDR3 sequence (DNA): TGTGCCAGCAGCGTAGACAGGGGAAACACTGAAGCTTTCTTT. Translating gives CASSVDRGNTEAFF.

This clone was seen once. This chain joins TRBV19 and TRBJ1-2; 11 nucleotides align to TRBD1. With V trimmed by 5 bases and J by 13 bases, 12 bases remained unmatched. The CDR3 runs 14 residues. Germline V lookup: CDR1 LNHDA, CDR2 SQIVND (reference sequence). The CDR3 spells CASSAPGQGVAGTF. As DNA, the CDR3 is TGTGCCAGTAGTGCCCCGGGACAGGGGGTGGCTGGCACCTTC.